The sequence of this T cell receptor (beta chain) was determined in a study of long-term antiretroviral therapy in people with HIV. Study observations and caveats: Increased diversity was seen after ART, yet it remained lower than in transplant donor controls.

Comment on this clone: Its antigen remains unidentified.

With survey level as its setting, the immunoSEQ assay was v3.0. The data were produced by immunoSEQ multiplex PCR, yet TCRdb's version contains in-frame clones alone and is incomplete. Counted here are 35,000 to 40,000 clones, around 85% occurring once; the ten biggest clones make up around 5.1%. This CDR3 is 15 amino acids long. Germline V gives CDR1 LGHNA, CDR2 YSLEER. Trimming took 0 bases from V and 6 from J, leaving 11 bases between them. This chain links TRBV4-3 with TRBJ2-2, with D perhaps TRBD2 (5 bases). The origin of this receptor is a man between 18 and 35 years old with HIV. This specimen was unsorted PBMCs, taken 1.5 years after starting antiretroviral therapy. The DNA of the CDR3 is TGCGCCAGCAGCCAAGACCCCGGGGTTCCCGGGGAGCTGTTTTTT. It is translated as CASSQDPGVPGELFF.